The TCR beta chain under discussion was sequenced for a study of CD8+ T cells in alopecia areata. Study summary: Treated individuals took tofacitinib by mouth, 5 to 10 mg twice daily.

Extraction and reverse transcription of RNA yielded cDNA as the sequencing template. TCRdb's copy holds only in-frame clones and misses some; the assay was immunoSEQ multiplex PCR. The table has roughly 180,000 clones, around 63% seen once; the top ten hold around 1.8%. The CDR3 is made up of 14 amino acids. The V gene end was trimmed by 3 bases and the J gene end by 4 bases; junction bases not matched to a gene: 5. Germline loops: CDR1 LGHNA, CDR2 YNFKEQ. This receptor was obtained from a human donor with alopecia areata. This specimen consisted of CD4+ T cells sorted from blood, obtained at week 0. The genes are TRBV4-2 and TRBJ2-5; 7 bases align to TRBD2. The CDR3: CASSHDGEGETQYF. DNA of the CDR3: TGTGCCAGCAGCCACGACGGGGAGGGAGAGACCCAGTACTTC.